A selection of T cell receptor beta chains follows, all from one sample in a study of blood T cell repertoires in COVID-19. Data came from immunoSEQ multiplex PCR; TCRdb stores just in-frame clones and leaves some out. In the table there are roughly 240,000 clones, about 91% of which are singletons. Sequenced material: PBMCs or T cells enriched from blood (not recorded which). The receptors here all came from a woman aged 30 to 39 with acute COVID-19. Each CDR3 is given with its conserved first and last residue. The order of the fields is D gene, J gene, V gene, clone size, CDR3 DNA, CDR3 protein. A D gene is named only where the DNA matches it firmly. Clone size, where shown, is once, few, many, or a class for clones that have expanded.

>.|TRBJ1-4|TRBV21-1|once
TGTGCCAGCAGCAAAGATCGGGTTTGGCGGATTAATGAAAAACTGTTTTTT
CASSKDRVWRINEKLFF
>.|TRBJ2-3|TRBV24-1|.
TGTGCCACCAGTGACATGACGGGGGGCACAGATACGCAGTATTTT
CATSDMTGGTDTQYF
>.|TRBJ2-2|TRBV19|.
TGTGCCAGTAGTACGACCTTTGCGCTAGCGAACACCGGGGAGCTGTTTTTT
CASSTTFALANTGELFF
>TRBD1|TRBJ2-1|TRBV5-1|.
TGCGCCAGCAGCCCCCAGGGGGAAGGTCCCAATGAGCAGTTCTTC
CASSPQGEGPNEQFF
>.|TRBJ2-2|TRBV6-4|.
TGTGCCAGCAGTGAGAGGTTGGCAGGGCACGCGAACACCGGGGAGCTGTTTTTT
CASSERLAGHANTGELFF
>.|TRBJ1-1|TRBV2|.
TGTGCCAGCAGAGGGACACATCCTGAAGCTTTCTTT
CASRGTHPEAFF
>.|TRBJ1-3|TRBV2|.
TGTGCCAGCAGTGGGTCAGGTGACACCATATATTTT
CASSGSGDTIYF
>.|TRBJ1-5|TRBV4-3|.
TGCGCCAGCAGCCAAGATTGGGCTGATAAGGGGAATCAGCCCCAGCATTTT
CASSQDWADKGNQPQHF
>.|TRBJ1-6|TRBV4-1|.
TGCGCCAGCAGCCTACCTAACTTGAGTAATTCACCCCTCCACTTT
CASSLPNLSNSPLHF
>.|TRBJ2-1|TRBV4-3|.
TGCGCCAGCAGCCAAGATCTCGCTGGACTAAGGGGAAACAATGAGCAGTTCTTC
CASSQDLAGLRGNNEQFF
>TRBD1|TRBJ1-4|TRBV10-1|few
TGCGCCAGCAGTGAGGGGACAGGGGATGAAAAACTGTTTTTT
CASSEGTGDEKLFF
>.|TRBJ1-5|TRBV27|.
TGTGCCAGCGGAGGGAGTCAGCCCCAGCATTTT
CASGGSQPQHF
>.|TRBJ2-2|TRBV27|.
TGTGCCAGCAGTAGAGAAGACACCGGGGAGCTGTTTTTT
CASSREDTGELFF
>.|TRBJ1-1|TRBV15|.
TGTGCCACCACCAGGGGCACGGCTGAAGCTTTCTTT
CATTRGTAEAFF
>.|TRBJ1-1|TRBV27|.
TGTGCCAGCAGACACCAGGGCAACACTGAAGCTTTCTTT
CASRHQGNTEAFF
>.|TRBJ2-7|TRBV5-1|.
TGCGCCAGCAGCTTAGGACAGGGAGGGTACGAGCAGTACTTC
CASSLGQGGYEQYF
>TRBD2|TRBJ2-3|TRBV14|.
TGTGCCAGCAGCCAAGGAGCGGGGGGGCCCGCAGATACGCAGTATTTT
CASSQGAGGPADTQYF
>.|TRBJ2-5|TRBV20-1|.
TGCAGTGCTAGCCTTCAAGAGACCCAGTACTTC
CSASLQETQYF
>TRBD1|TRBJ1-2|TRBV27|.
TGTGCCAGCAGTTTATTCCCCGGGACAGGGACTGGCTACACCTTC
CASSLFPGTGTGYTF
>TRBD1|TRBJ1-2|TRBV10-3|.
TGTGCCATCCGACCTAGACAGGGGCTCTCTGGCTACACCTTC
CAIRPRQGLSGYTF
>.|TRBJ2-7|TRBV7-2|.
TGTGCCAGCAGCCTGGGACACAGAGTCTACGAGCAGTACTTC
CASSLGHRVYEQYF
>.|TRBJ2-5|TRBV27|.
TGTGCCAGCAGTTTATCCTATCCAGAGACCCAGTACTTC
CASSLSYPETQYF
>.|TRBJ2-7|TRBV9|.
TGTGCCAGCAGCTCCCAGGCGGGGTCCTCCTACGAGCAGTACTTC
CASSSQAGSSYEQYF
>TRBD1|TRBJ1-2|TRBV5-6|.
TGTGCCAGCAGCGTTGGACAGGGATATGGCTACACCTTC
CASSVGQGYGYTF
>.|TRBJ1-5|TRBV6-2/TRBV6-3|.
TGTGCCAGCGGTTCGAGGGCCTTTAGCAATCAGCCCCAGCATTTT
CASGSRAFSNQPQHF
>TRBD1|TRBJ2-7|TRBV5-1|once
TGCGCCAGCAGCTTAAATGGACAGGGGCGCGACGAGCAGTACTTC
CASSLNGQGRDEQYF
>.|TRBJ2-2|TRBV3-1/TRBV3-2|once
TGTGCCAGCAGCCAAGAAGCGGCAGACACCGGGGAGCTGTTTTTT
CASSQEAADTGELFF
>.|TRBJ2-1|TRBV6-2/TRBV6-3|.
TGTGCCAGCAGTTACTCCTCCATAAACAGGGAGGGTTTGGGAAATGAGCAGTTCTTC
CASSYSSINREGLGNEQFF
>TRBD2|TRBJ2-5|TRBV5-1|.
TGCGCCAGCAGCTTGGGAAGCGGGGGGCCATCGTACCAAGAGACCCAGTACTTC
CASSLGSGGPSYQETQYF
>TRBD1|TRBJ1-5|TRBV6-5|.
TGTGCCAGCAGACTCCCCAGGGGGACCGAGGAAGCCCAGCATTTT
CASRLPRGTEEAQHF
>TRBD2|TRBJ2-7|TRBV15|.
TGTGCCACCAGCAGAGAGGGTAGCGGGGGGCCCTACTACGAGCAGTACTTC
CATSREGSGGPYYEQYF
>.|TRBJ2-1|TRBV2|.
TGTGCCAGCAGTGAAGGTTCGTATGAGCAGTTCTTC
CASSEGSYEQFF
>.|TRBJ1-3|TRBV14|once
TGTGCCAGCAGCCAAAGCATGAATCGAAACACCATATATTTT
CASSQSMNRNTIYF
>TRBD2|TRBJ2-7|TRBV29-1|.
TGCAGCGTTCGGGGGGGTGTCTCCTACGAGCAGTACTTC
CSVRGGVSYEQYF
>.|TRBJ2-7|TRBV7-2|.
TGTGCCAGCAGCTTGGGGGGACCTGGGGCGGGGTATTCCTACGAGCAGTACTTC
CASSLGGPGAGYSYEQYF
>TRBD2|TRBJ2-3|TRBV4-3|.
TGCGCCAGCAGCCAAGGGCGGGGGGATACGCAGTATTTT
CASSQGRGDTQYF
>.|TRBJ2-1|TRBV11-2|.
TGTGCCAGCAGCTTAGTCGCCCAGGGTCGCGGTGAGCAGTTCTTC
CASSLVAQGRGEQFF
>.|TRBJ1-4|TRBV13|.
TGTGCCAGCAGCTTGTATCGTGAAAAACTGTTTTTT
CASSLYREKLFF
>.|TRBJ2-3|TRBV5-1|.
TGCGCCAGCAGCTTTAGACCGTTTGCCTCGGGAGATACGCAGTATTTT
CASSFRPFASGDTQYF
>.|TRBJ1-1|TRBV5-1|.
TGCGCCAGCAGATTGTGGGGGGGTGCCCGATTGAACACTGAAGCTTTCTTT
CASRLWGGARLNTEAFF
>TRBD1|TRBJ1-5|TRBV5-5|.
TGTGCCAGCAGCACCTACAGGGGTGGCCAGCCCCAGCATTTT
CASSTYRGGQPQHF
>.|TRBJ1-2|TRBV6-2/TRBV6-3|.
TGTGCCAGCAGTTACTCTGCAACAGGGTCTGGCTACACCTTC
CASSYSATGSGYTF
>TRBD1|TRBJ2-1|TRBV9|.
TGTGCCAGCAGCGTAGGGGGGACAGGGGGCATCAATGAGCAGTTCTTC
CASSVGGTGGINEQFF
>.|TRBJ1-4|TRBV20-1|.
TGCAGTGCTAGTATGGCAACTAATGAAAAGCTGTTTTTT
CSASMATNEKLFF
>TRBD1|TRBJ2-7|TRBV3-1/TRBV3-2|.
TGTGCCAGCAGCCTGGGACAGGGGGCCTACGAGCAGTACTTC
CASSLGQGAYEQYF
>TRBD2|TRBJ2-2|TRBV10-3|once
TGTGCCATTATGACTAGCGGGGCCCCCGGGGAGCTGTTTTTT
CAIMTSGAPGELFF
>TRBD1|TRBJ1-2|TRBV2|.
TGTGCCAGCAGTGACACGGGACAGAAAAGCTTC
CASSDTGQKSF
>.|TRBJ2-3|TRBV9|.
TGTGCCAGCAGCGTAGAGGGGTCGGGGGGCGCCAAGGGGAATACGCAGTATTTT
CASSVEGSGGAKGNTQYF
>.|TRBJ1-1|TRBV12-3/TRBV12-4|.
TGTGCCAGCGCCAGACGGGGGAACACTGAAGCTTTCTTT
CASARRGNTEAFF